This T cell receptor (beta chain) derives from a study of blood T cell repertoires in COVID-19 (dated by TCRdb to about 2020). As for the study more broadly: Collaborator samples came from the United States, Italy and Spain and covered acute and convalescent phases of COVID-19. The material from the prospective study consisted of cDNA or gDNA derived from T cells, B-cell-depleted T cells, or PBMCs. The dataset comprised deeply sampled blood TCRbeta repertoires from subjects exposed to, actively infected with, or recovered from COVID-19. The repertoires were made available in a free public database intended to serve as a resource for research on the immune response to SARS-CoV-2. Samples came from the ongoing ImmuneRACE study (first 160 participants) plus 1,254 subjects from 6 global collaborators. A de-identified subject ID, COVID-19 status, age in years and sex were almost always included in the sample metadata. Where available, HLA class I and class II types were obtained from metadata supplied by the sample provider rather than from assay-based typing. Study-wide conclusions, independent of this receptor: How much clinical and demographic metadata was included differed by source and by participant, and the metadata was provided uncurated.

The collaborating institutions used their own protocols to collect whole blood in K2EDTA tubes. For TCRbeta analysis, collaborators shipped samples as frozen whole blood, isolated PBMCs, or DNA extracted from either of those sample types. This clone was found a few times. Its antigen remains undetermined. Base qualities were left out, and no much larger clone turns up one base away. The immunoSEQ Assay, a bias-controlled multiplex PCR, was used to amplify TCRbeta CDR3 regions from genomic DNA. In the source study's methods: Within the assay, amplification of reference gene primers was used to estimate how many nucleated cells each sample contained. To quantify the absolute abundance of each unique TCRbeta CDR3 rearrangement, sequence reads were collapsed and filtered. Productive Simpson clonality was computed per sample as the square root of Simpson's diversity index over productive rearrangements. TCRdb provides this immuneACCESS table in a form limited to in-frame rearrangements. Some clones are lacking; in checked studies, under half of them reflect an unresolved V gene, and why the rest are absent is not known. D and trimming were read from the DNA, whereas the V and J calls and clone size are those reported in that table. The sample profile shows about 120,000 clones; more than 80% of them were found once. The leading ten clones occupy 10% of the sample.

The CDR3 covers 15 residues, taking in both the cysteine and the phenylalanine. Here the CDR3 DNA is all that survives: 45 bases in frame from base 1. The germline V gene (reference sequence) specifies LGHDT as CDR1 and YNNKEL as CDR2. For this chain, trimming is 4 bases at the V end and 3 bases at the J end, and the number of junction bases without a gene match is 4. The TCR sequence derives from a human donor in a cohort sampled during active COVID-19. Sequencing used peripheral blood. The chain uses TRBV3-1 (or the pseudogene TRBV3-2) and TRBJ1-3, and 9 bases in between align with TRBD1. The CDR3 amino acid sequence is: CASSPRTGDGNTIYF. The DNA sequence follows: TGTGCCAGCAGCCCTCGGACAGGGGATGGAAACACCATATATTTT.